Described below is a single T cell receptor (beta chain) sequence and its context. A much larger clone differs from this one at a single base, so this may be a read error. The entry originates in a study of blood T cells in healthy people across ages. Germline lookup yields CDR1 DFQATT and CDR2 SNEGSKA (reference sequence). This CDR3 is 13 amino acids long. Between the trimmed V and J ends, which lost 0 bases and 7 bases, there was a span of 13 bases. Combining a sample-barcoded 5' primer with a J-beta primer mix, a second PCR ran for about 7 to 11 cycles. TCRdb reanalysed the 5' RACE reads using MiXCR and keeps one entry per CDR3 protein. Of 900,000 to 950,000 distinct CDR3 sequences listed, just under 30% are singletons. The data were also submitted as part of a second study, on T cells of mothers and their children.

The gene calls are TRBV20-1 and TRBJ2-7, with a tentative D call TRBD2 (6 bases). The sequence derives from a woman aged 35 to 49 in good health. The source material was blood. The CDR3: CSARDLAGNEQYF. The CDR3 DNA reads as TGCAGTGCTAGAGATTTGGCGGGGAATGAGCAGTACTTC.